This T cell receptor (beta chain) was retrieved from a study of T cell responses to AZD1222 COVID-19 vaccine. Overall study results and limits: The donor cohort was predominantly white British with a female majority, and clonal diversity may have been underestimated. Dominant CD4 TCR responses targeted spike regions 160-218 and 743-854. Reports say nearly half of spike-specific TCRs go after unmutated variant regions. Of the AZD1222 recipients, only five to seven were seropositive at baseline.

Notes on this clone: Its antigen is not known.

The method was immunoSEQ multiplex PCR; TCRdb's version includes in-frame clones alone and lacks a portion of them. Here the sample spans approximately 150,000 clones, 90% being singletons. The germline CDR1 and CDR2 sequences are SGHKS and YYEKEE (reference sequence). The CDR3 contains 13 residues. V dropped 2 bases and J dropped 5 bases, with 10 bases sitting between them. Sequencing used peripheral blood, obtained on day 0 of AZD1222 vaccination. The source of this sequence is an adult in good health. The rearrangement links TRBV5-5 to TRBJ1-2; D remains unclear. CDR3 protein: CASSFPDGYGYTF. DNA for the CDR3: TGTGCCAGCAGCTTCCCCGATGGGTATGGCTACACCTTC.